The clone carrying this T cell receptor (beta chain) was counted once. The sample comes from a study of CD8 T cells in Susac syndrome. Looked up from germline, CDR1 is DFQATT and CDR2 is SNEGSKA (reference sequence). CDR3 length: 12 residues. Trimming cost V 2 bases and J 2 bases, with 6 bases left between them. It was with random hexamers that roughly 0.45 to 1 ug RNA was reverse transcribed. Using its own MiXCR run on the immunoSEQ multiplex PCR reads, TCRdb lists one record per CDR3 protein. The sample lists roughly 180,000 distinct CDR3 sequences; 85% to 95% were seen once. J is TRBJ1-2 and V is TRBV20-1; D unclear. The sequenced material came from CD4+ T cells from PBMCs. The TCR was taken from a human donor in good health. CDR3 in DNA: TGCAGTGCTAGACTCAAGAACTATGGCTACACCTTC. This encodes CSARLKNYGYTF.